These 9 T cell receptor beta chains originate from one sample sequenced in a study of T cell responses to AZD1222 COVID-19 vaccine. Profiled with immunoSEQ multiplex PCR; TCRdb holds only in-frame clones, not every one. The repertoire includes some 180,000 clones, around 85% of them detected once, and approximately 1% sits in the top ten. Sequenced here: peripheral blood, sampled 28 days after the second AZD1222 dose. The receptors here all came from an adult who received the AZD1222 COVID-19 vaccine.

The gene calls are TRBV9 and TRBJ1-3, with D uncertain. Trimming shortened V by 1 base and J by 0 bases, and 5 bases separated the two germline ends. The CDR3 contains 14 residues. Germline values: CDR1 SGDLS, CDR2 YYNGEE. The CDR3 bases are TGTGCCAGCAGCGTACGGAACTCTGGAAACACCATATATTTT. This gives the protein CASSVRNSGNTIYF.

In DNA, the CDR3 is TGTGCCAGCAGCTTAGATACGAATGAGCAGTTCTTC. Protein: CASSLDTNEQFF. The V and J genes are TRBV11-3 and TRBJ2-1; D is undetermined. Between the trimmed V and J ends, which lost 0 bases and 7 bases, there was a span of 4 bases. This CDR3 has 12 amino acids. In germline, CDR1 is SGHNT, CDR2 YENEEA. The full variable domain, its missing parts supplied by reference TRBV11-3 and TRBJ2-1, is EAGVVQSPRYKIIEKKQPVAFWCNPISGHNTLYWYLQNLGQGPELLIRYENEEAVDDSQLPKDRFSAERLKGVDSTLKIQPAELGDSAVYLCASSLDTNEQFFGPGTRLTVL.

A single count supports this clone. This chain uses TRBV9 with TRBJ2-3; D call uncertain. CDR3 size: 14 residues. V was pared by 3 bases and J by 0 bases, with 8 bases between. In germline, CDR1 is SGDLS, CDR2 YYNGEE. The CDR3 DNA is TGTGCCAGCAGCGCTAACCCTAGCACAGATACGCAGTATTTT. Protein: CASSANPSTDTQYF.

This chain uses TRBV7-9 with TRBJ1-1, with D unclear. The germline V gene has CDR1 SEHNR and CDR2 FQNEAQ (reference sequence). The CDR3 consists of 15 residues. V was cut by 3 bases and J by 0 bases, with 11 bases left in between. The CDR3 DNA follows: TGTGCCAGCAGCTTTATCACAGAGCTGAACACTGAAGCTTTCTTT. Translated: CASSFITELNTEAFF.

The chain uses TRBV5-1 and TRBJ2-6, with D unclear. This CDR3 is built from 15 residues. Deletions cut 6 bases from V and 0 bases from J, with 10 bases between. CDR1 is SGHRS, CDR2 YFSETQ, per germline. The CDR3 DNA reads TGCGCCAGCATGACCTCTATCTCTGGGGCCAACGTCCTGACTTTC. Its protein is CASMTSISGANVLTF. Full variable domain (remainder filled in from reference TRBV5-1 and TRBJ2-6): KAGVTQTPRYLIKTRGQQVTLSCSPISGHRSVSWYQQTPGQGLQFLFEYFSETQRNKGNFPGRFSGRQFSNSRSEMNVSTLELGDSALYLCASMTSISGANVLTFGAGSRLTVL.

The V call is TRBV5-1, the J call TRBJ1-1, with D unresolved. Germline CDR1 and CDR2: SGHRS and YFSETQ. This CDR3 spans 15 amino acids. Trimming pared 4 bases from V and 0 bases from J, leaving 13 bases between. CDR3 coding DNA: TGCGCCAGCAGCCAGCAGTTTGGGTTGAACACTGAAGCTTTCTTT. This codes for CASSQQFGLNTEAFF.

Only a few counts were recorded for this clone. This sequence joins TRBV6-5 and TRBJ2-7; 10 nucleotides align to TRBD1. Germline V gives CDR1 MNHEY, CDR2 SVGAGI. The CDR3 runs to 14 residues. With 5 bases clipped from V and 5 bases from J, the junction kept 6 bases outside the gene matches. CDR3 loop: CASSPRQGAHEQYF. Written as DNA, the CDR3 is TGTGCCAGCAGTCCACGACAGGGGGCCCACGAGCAGTACTTC.

The chain's CDR3 is CASSPLGSSYEQYF. As DNA, the CDR3 is TGCGCCAGCTCCCCCCTAGGGAGCTCCTACGAGCAGTACTTC. The V gene is TRBV5-1, the J gene TRBJ2-7; D may be TRBD2 (5 bases). This CDR3 is 14 amino acids long. Germline V lookup: CDR1 SGHRS, CDR2 YFSETQ. Between the trimmed V and J ends, which lost 7 bases and 0 bases, there was a span of 14 bases.

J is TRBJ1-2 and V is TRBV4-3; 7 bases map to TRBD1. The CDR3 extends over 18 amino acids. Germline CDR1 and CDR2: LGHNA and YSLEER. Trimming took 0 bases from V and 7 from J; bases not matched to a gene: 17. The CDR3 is CASSQDFSVSQGDGGYTF. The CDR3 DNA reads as TGCGCCAGCAGCCAAGATTTTTCGGTATCGCAGGGGGACGGTGGCTACACCTTC.